This entry is about one T cell receptor beta chain. Its specificity is not known. This sample was included in a study of cytomegalovirus exposure and HLA in healthy donors. Across the whole study: Of a few hundred genotyped donors, 81% grouped in the Caucasian-associated ancestry cluster. The study, taken as a whole, reports: Sequencing likely produced, as an artifact, a cluster of highly shared sequence variants. HLA alleles showed associations with about 15,000 TCR beta sequences in a later analysis, at a 0.05 false discovery rate.

The V gene end was trimmed by 7 bases and the J gene end by 7 bases; junction bases not matched to a gene: 3. The CDR3 has 11 residues. In germline, CDR1 is MNHNS, CDR2 SASEGT. Primers: 60 Vbeta forward and 13 Jbeta reverse. TCRdb's copy holds only in-frame clones and misses some; the assay was immunoSEQ multiplex PCR. The sample lists about 140,000 clones; more than 75% were seen once. The material sequenced was PBMCs. The chain carries TRBV6-1 and TRBJ1-1; 7 nucleotides line up with TRBD1. The sequence came from a woman aged 40 to 55 in good health and CMV-seropositive. For the CDR3, the DNA is TGTGCCAGCACCCAGGGGGATGAAGCTTTCTTT. Its protein product is CASTQGDEAFF.